The 27 T cell receptor beta chains listed next were all sequenced from one sample in a study of CD8 T cells in ankylosing spondylitis (dated by TCRdb to between 2016 and 2019). To prepare the library, 5' RACE was applied. TCRdb names Illumina HiSeq 2500 as the instrument used. TCRdb reprocessing: public reads trimmed at Q25 with fastp, clones called with MiXCR, in-frame beta chains kept. One record per CDR3 amino acid sequence lists the most common genes and DNA. This sample has some 290,000 distinct CDR3 sequences in its table, and around 18% of those were observed once. The ten largest clones capture around 8% of the sample. The sequencing sample was made of blood, either unsorted or a sorted T cell fraction (not recorded which). These receptor sequences come from a male donor with ankylosing spondylitis or in good health (not recorded which).

Concerning this clonotype: Being one base from a much bigger clone, this may be a read error. The chain has TRBV4-2 and TRBJ1-5; D possibly corresponds to TRBD1 (6 bases). The CDR3 spans 15 residues. The germline CDR1 and CDR2 sequences are LGHNA and YNFKEQ. The CDR3 nucleotides read TGTGCCAACAGCCTGGGGGGCGACCCATCTCAGCCCCAGCATTTT. It specifies CANSLGGDPSQPQHF.

A single count supports this clonotype. The gene calls are TRBV12-3 or TRBV12-4 and TRBJ1-3; the D is unclear. Trimming cost V 7 bases and J 2 bases, with 9 bases left between them. CDR3 length equals 13 residues. This CDR3 is CASNSVAGNTIYF. The CDR3 DNA sequence: TGTGCCAGCAACTCGGTCGCTGGAAACACCATATATTTT.

The table lists this clonotype with a few counts. This chain connects TRBV20-1 to TRBJ2-7; TRBD2 matches at 10 bases. The CDR3 extends over 14 amino acids. J lost 4 bases, V lost 1 base, and 4 bases had no gene match. Germline V gene lookup returns CDR1 DFQATT and CDR2 SNEGSKA (reference sequence). CDR3 sequence reads: CSARVQTSGYEQYV. CDR3 sequence (DNA): TGCAGTGCTAGAGTCCAGACTAGCGGGTACGAGCAGTACGTC.

The CDR3 DNA is TGTGCCAGCAGCTTGGGGGGGCCAGTTAGCAATCAGCCCCAGCATTTT. Translating it yields CASSLGGPVSNQPQHF. The chain carries TRBV5-6 and TRBJ1-5, with a tentative D call TRBD1 (6 bases). This CDR3 is 16 amino acids long. From germline, CDR1 is SGHDT and CDR2 YYEEEE. Between the trimmed V and J ends, which lost 0 bases and 0 bases, there was a span of 10 bases. Combining the CDR3 with reference TRBV5-6 and TRBJ1-5 gives the whole variable domain DAGVTQSPTHLIKTRGQQVTLRCSPKSGHDTVSWYQQALGQGPQFIFQYYEEEERQRGNFPDRFSGHQFPNYSSELNVNALLLGDSALYLCASSLGGPVSNQPQHFGDGTRLSIL.

There are a few counts of this clonotype. J is TRBJ1-5 and V is TRBV12-3 or TRBV12-4, with 8 positions matching TRBD1. CDR3 size: 14 residues. Trimming took 5 bases from V and 6 from J; bases not matched to a gene: 6. CDR3 nucleotide sequence: TGTGCCAGCAGTCTGACAGGGGAAGGTCAGCCCCAGCATTTT. Translating gives CASSLTGEGQPQHF.

As DNA, the CDR3 is TGTGCCAGCAGTGAAAGTCCCGCGGGGAGCTTCCTAGCTAACTATGGCTACACCTTC. This gives the protein CASSESPAGSFLANYGYTF. The V and J genes are TRBV6-1 and TRBJ1-2; no definite D call. The CDR3 is made up of 19 amino acids. Per the germline V gene, CDR1 is MNHNS and CDR2 is SASEGT. The V end lost 2 bases, the J end lost 0 bases, and 22 bases lay between the germline ends.

The chain carries TRBV24-1 and TRBJ2-1, with a possible D match to TRBD2 (6 bases). Between the trimmed V and J ends, which lost 4 bases and 8 bases, there was a span of 14 bases. Germline V gives CDR1 KGHDR, CDR2 SFDVKD. The CDR3 length is 14 residues. For the CDR3, the DNA is TGTGCCACCAGTGACCCCGGGGGTAGAGATGAGCAGTTCTTC. Translated: CATSDPGGRDEQFF.

V gene TRBV27 combines with J gene TRBJ1-2; 7 bases match TRBD1. V was clipped by 3 bases and J by 0 bases; unmatched bases: 1. This CDR3 is 14 amino acids long. Germline lookup yields CDR1 MNHEY and CDR2 SMNVEV (reference sequence). The CDR3 loop reads CASSFRGANYGYTF. The CDR3 nucleotides are TGTGCCAGCAGTTTCAGGGGGGCTAACTATGGCTACACCTTC.

This chain joins TRBV10-3 and TRBJ2-3; TRBD2 matches 11 bases. V shed 6 bases, J shed 6 bases, and the junction held 14 bases outside the gene matches. The V gene's germline CDR1 is ENHRY and CDR2 SYGVKD. The CDR3 is made up of 17 amino acids. The CDR3 here is CAISPGTSGTVVDTQYF. CDR3 nucleotide sequence: TGTGCCATCAGCCCCGGGACTAGCGGAACCGTTGTGGATACGCAGTATTTT.

The genes are TRBV12-3 or TRBV12-4 and TRBJ2-1; D is unresolved. This CDR3 contains 13 residues. With 4 bases removed from V and 9 bases from J, the gap between germline ends came to 13 bases. CDR3 in amino acids: CASSSTAWGEQFF. CDR3 coding DNA: TGTGCCAGCAGTTCAACGGCGTGGGGTGAGCAGTTCTTC.

The rearrangement links TRBV4-1 to TRBJ1-6; D is undetermined. The V end was cut by 4 bases, the J end by 7 bases, with 8 bases between. From germline, CDR1 is MGHRA and CDR2 YSYEKL. This CDR3 comprises 13 residues. CDR3 residues: CASSREGNSPLHF. CDR3 nucleotides: TGCGCCAGCAGCCGAGAGGGAAATTCACCCCTCCACTTT.

This clonotype has more than one count but fewer than ten. The CDR3 loop is CASSLMAGVGETQYF. In nucleotides, the CDR3 is TGTGCCAGCAGCTTAATGGCAGGGGTCGGGGAGACCCAGTACTTC. The chain employs TRBV7-6 and TRBJ2-5; TRBD1 might be the D (6 bases). The CDR3 loop spans 15 amino acids. Trimming stripped 2 bases from V and 5 bases from J, with 15 bases between. Germline CDR1 and CDR2: SGHVS and FNYEAQ.

This clonotype was observed many times. The chain employs TRBV20-1 and TRBJ1-6, with a tentative D call TRBD1 (6 bases). Looked up from germline, CDR1 is DFQATT and CDR2 is SNEGSKA (reference sequence). The CDR3 runs 13 residues. Trimming stripped 6 bases from V and 9 bases from J, with 15 bases between. CDR3 loop: CSATTGGASPLHF. In DNA form, the CDR3 reads TGCAGTGCCACGACAGGAGGGGCTTCACCCCTCCACTTT.

This clonotype was picked up many times. The chain recombines TRBV27 with TRBJ2-2; D not resolved. CDR1 is MNHEY, CDR2 SMNVEV, per germline (reference sequence). The CDR3 sequence is 14 residues long. The V and J ends lost 0 bases and 4 bases respectively, with 6 bases between them. In DNA form, the CDR3 reads TGTGCCAGCAGTTTATCGCTCGGCACCGGGGAGCTGTTTTTT. This codes for CASSLSLGTGELFF.

This clonotype was counted only a few times. The CDR3 loop is CASSYNGIQPQHF. CDR3 DNA sequence: TGTGCCAGCAGTTACAATGGGATTCAGCCCCAGCATTTT. The chain has TRBV6-5 and TRBJ1-5; D gene uncertain. This CDR3 comprises 13 residues. Germline V gene data show CDR1 as MNHEY and CDR2 as SVGAGI. Trimming removed 2 bases from V and 6 bases from J, with 8 bases in between.

A few counts support this clonotype. The rearrangement uses TRBV6-1 and TRBJ2-7; D is uncertain. CDR1 is MNHNS, CDR2 SASEGT, per germline. The CDR3 contains 11 residues. The V gene lost 3 bases and the J gene lost 9 bases, with 9 bases spanning the gap. CDR3: CASSDGPRQYV. DNA for the CDR3: TGTGCCAGCAGTGACGGACCTCGGCAGTACGTC.

This clonotype was detected only once. The chain has TRBV11-2 and TRBJ2-3, with 10 bases identical to TRBD1. V lost 1 base, J lost 4 bases, and 5 bases stayed unmatched. Germline CDR1 and CDR2: SGHAT and FQNNGV. The CDR3 consists of 16 residues. CDR3 loop: CASSLVTGGLADTQYF. The CDR3, as DNA: TGTGCCAGCAGCTTAGTGACAGGGGGCCTCGCAGATACGCAGTATTTT.

The table lists this clonotype with many counts. The chain has TRBV15 and TRBJ2-1, with D possibly matching TRBD2 (5 bases). This CDR3 region has 14 residues. Per germline, CDR1 LNHNV and CDR2 YYDKDF (reference sequence). V lost 3 bases to trimming and J lost 6 bases, with 12 bases between them. CDR3: CATSSQPTSNEQFF. In DNA form, the CDR3 reads TGTGCCACCAGCAGTCAACCCACTAGCAATGAGCAGTTCTTC.

This clonotype turned up a few times. The chain combines TRBV5-1 with TRBJ2-3; 8 positions match TRBD2. V lost 3 bases to trimming and J lost 4 bases; unmatched junction nucleotides: 16. The CDR3 contains 18 residues. CDR1 is SGHRS, CDR2 YFSETQ, per germline. CDR3: CASSYLPLSGAGADTQYF. Here the CDR3 DNA reads TGCGCCAGCAGCTACCTCCCCCTTAGCGGGGCCGGAGCAGATACGCAGTATTTT.

The chain carries TRBV9 and TRBJ2-3; TRBD2 is a possible D gene (5 bases). The CDR3 is 14 residues long. V shed 4 bases and J shed 8 bases, with 17 bases lying between them. Germline CDR1 reads SGDLS; CDR2 reads YYNGEE. Written as DNA, the CDR3 is TGTGCCAGCAGCTTTACTAGTTTGGAGAGTACGCAGTATTTT. Translating gives CASSFTSLESTQYF.

J is TRBJ2-5 and V is TRBV7-2; D is uncertain. The ends were cut back, 1 base at V and 2 bases at J, with 11 bases in the middle. Per the germline V gene, CDR1 is SGHTA and CDR2 is FQGNSA. The CDR3 is made up of 15 amino acids. Here the CDR3 reads CASSLVITAQETQYF. In DNA, the CDR3 is TGTGCCAGCAGCTTAGTCATAACAGCACAAGAGACCCAGTACTTC. The complete variable domain, with remaining parts taken from reference TRBV7-2 and TRBJ2-5, reads GAGVSQSPSNKVTEKGKDVELRCDPISGHTALYWYRQSLGQGLEFLIYFQGNSAPDKSGLPSDRFSAERTGGSVSTLTIQRTQQEDSAVYLCASSLVITAQETQYFGPGTRLLVL.

The table lists this clonotype with a few counts. V usage is TRBV27 and J usage is TRBJ1-1; maybe TRBD1 (6 bases). The germline CDR1 and CDR2 sequences are MNHEY and SMNVEV (reference sequence). The CDR3 consists of 14 residues. V was shortened by 5 bases and J by 4 bases, with 14 bases between the two germline ends. CDR3 protein: CASSPRGEGTEAFF. CDR3 coding DNA: TGTGCCAGCAGTCCGAGGGGGGAGGGCACTGAAGCTTTCTTT.

This clonotype was counted between two and nine times. The V and J genes are TRBV5-1 and TRBJ1-4; D call uncertain. The V gene lost 0 bases and the J gene lost 8 bases, with 11 bases spanning the gap. The germline V gene encodes CDR1 SGHRS and CDR2 YFSETQ. This CDR3 is 14 amino acids long. CDR3 residues: CASSLVGKMEKLFF. For the CDR3, the DNA is TGCGCCAGCAGCTTGGTGGGGAAAATGGAAAAACTGTTTTTT. The full variable domain, with the rest looked up from reference TRBV5-1 and TRBJ1-4, is KAGVTQTPRYLIKTRGQQVTLSCSPISGHRSVSWYQQTPGQGLQFLFEYFSETQRNKGNFPGRFSGRQFSNSRSEMNVSTLELGDSALYLCASSLVGKMEKLFFGSGTQLSVL.

This clonotype was found a few times. The chain carries TRBV7-8 and TRBJ1-5; D is possibly TRBD1 (6 bases). In germline, CDR1 is SGHVS, CDR2 FQNEAQ. The V and J ends lost 1 base and 4 bases respectively, with 8 bases between them. This CDR3 region has 14 residues. The CDR3 reads CASSLGGPNQPQHF. CDR3 in DNA: TGTGCCAGCAGCTTAGGGGGGCCAAATCAGCCCCAGCATTTT.

This clonotype occurred a few times. V is TRBV6-1 and J is TRBJ2-3; 8 nucleotides line up with TRBD1. The CDR3 spans 16 residues. The junction had 13 bases not matched to a gene; V was cut back by 6 bases and J by 5 bases. The germline CDR1 and CDR2 sequences are MNHNS and SASEGT. CDR3 loop: CASSPRTGNRGDTQYF. The CDR3 nucleotides are TGTGCCAGCAGCCCACGGACAGGGAATAGAGGAGATACGCAGTATTTT.

The J gene is TRBJ2-5, the V gene TRBV5-1; D is perhaps TRBD1 (6 bases). Germline V lookup: CDR1 SGHRS, CDR2 YFSETQ. Trimming took 0 bases from V and 4 from J, leaving 16 bases between them. The CDR3 sequence is 16 residues long. The CDR3 sequence: CASSLVGQGMAETQYF. The CDR3 DNA reads as TGCGCCAGCAGCTTGGTCGGGCAGGGGATGGCAGAGACCCAGTACTTC.

Only a few counts were recorded for this clonotype. The V call is TRBV12-3 or TRBV12-4, the J call TRBJ2-1; possible D gene TRBD2, 6 bases. V lost 8 bases and J 9 bases, leaving 20 bases between the germline ends. The CDR3 spans 14 residues. The CDR3 region has the DNA TGTGCCAGCCGGACGAATTCAATGGGGGGTGAGCAGTTCTTC. Translated, it gives CASRTNSMGGEQFF.